The 4 T cell receptor beta chains below all came from one sample that was sequenced in a study of blood T cell repertoires in COVID-19 (dated by TCRdb to about 2020). Library preparation was by the immunoSEQ multiplex PCR assay. As stored in TCRdb, this immuneACCESS dataset retains in-frame rearrangements with V and J assigned. A fraction of the clones does not appear; measured against another copy, unresolved V genes explain less than half of the discrepancy, and the remainder lacks a known reason. In this sample the table shows 200,000 to 250,000 clones, under 90% of which occur a single time. The ten top clones hold roughly 7.8% of the sample. Sample: peripheral blood. The receptors were gathered from a woman of 80 years or more with COVID-19, enrolled during active disease.

A note on this clone: Other DNA sequences from this sample encode an identical CDR3 as well. This chain links TRBV18 with TRBJ2-7, with TRBD1 matching over 7 bases. Trimming removed 3 bases from V and 0 bases from J; junction bases left unmatched: 2. The CDR3 is 14 residues long. The germline V gene has CDR1 KGHSH and CDR2 LQKENI. The CDR3 is CASSPPGGSYEQYF. Written as DNA, the CDR3 is TGTGCCAGCTCACCCCCAGGGGGCTCCTACGAGCAGTACTTC.

The chain is built from TRBV13 and TRBJ2-1, with 9 positions matching TRBD2. The CDR3 is 16 amino acids. The junction had 6 bases not matched to a gene; V was cut back by 3 bases and J by 3 bases. Germline V gene data show CDR1 as PRHDT and CDR2 as FYEKMQ (reference sequence). Here the CDR3 DNA reads TGTGCCAGCAGCTTCGGGAGCGGGGGGAACTACAATGAGCAGTTCTTC. Its protein is CASSFGSGGNYNEQFF. The full variable domain, in which reference TRBV13 and TRBJ2-1 provide the parts outside the CDR3, is AAGVIQSPRHLIKEKRETATLKCYPIPRHDTVYWYQQGPGQDPQFLISFYEKMQSDKGSIPDRFSAQQFSDYHSELNMSSLELGDSALYFCASSFGSGGNYNEQFFGPGTRLTVL.

This chain uses TRBV2 with TRBJ1-1, with 10 nucleotides matching TRBD1. Looked up from germline, CDR1 is SNHLY and CDR2 is FYNNEI. V gave up 7 bases and J gave up 5 bases; unmatched junction bases: 4. This CDR3 is built from 13 residues. CDR3 in amino acids: CASTTDRGTEAFF. For the CDR3, the DNA is TGTGCCAGCACTACGGACAGGGGGACTGAAGCTTTCTTT.

The V and J genes are TRBV15 and TRBJ2-3; the D gene is possibly TRBD2 (6 bases). Germline loops: CDR1 LNHNV, CDR2 YYDKDF (reference sequence). The V end lost 10 bases, the J end lost 5 bases, and 13 bases lay between the germline ends. The CDR3 runs 12 residues. CDR3 loop: CASRTEGDTQYF. The CDR3 nucleotides read TGTGCCAGCAGAACGGAGGGAGATACGCAGTATTTT.